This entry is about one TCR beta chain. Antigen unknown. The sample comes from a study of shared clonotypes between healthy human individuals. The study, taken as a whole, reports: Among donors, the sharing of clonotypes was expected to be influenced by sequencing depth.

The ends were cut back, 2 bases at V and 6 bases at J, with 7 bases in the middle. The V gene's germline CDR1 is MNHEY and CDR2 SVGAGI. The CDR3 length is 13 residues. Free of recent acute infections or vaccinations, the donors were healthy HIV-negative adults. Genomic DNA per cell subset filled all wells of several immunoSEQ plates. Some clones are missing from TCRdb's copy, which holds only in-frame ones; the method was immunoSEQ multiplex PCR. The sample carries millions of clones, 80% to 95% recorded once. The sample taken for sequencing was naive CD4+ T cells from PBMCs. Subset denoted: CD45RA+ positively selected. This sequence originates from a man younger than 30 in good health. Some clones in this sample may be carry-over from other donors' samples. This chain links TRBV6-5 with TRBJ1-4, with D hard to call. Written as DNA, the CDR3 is TGTGCCAGCAGTTACAGGAGAGATGAAAAACTGTTTTTT. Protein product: CASSYRRDEKLFF.